This T cell receptor (beta chain) was captured by sequencing in a study of cytomegalovirus exposure and HLA in healthy donors. This PCR relied on a set of 60 Vbeta primers and 13 Jbeta primers. Method: immunoSEQ multiplex PCR; TCRdb's copy keeps in-frame clones and lacks some. The listing contains 40,000 to 55,000 clones. Findings and caveats of the study: In vitro work confirmed that three CMV-associated chains recognize CMV antigens. V- and J-gene trimming of TCR beta was linked (in a later analysis) to a missense DCLRE1C variant.

With regard to this clone: No antigen is known for it.

The CDR3 runs to 15 residues. Trimming cost V 1 base and J 9 bases, with 16 bases left between them. In germline, CDR1 is MGHRA, CDR2 YSYEKL. Sequenced sample: PBMCs. This clonotype was obtained from a male donor in good health and CMV-seropositive. This chain uses TRBV4-1 with TRBJ2-1; D possibly corresponds to TRBD2 (6 bases). The CDR3 bases are TGCGCCAGCAGCCAAGGACACGGGGGTACCGGTGAGCAGTTCTTC. This translates into CASSQGHGGTGEQFF.